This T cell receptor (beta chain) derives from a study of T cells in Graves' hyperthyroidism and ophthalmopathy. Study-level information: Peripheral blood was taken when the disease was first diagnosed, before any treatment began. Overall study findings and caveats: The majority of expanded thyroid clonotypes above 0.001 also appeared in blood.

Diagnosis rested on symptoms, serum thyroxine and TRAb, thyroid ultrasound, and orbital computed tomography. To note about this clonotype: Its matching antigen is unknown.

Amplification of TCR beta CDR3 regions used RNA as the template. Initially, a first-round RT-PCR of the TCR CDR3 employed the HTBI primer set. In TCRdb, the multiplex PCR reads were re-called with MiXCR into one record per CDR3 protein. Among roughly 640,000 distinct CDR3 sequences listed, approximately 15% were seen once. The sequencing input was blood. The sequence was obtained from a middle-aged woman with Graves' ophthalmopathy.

CDR3 sequence: CASSYGGSTGELFF. In DNA form, the CDR3 reads TGTGCCAGCAGTTACGGCGGATCCACCGGGGAGCTGTTTTTT. This chain links TRBV6-5 with TRBJ2-2; the D is unclear. V lost 2 bases, J lost 4 bases, and 8 bases lay in between. The length of the CDR3 is 14 residues. The germline V gene has CDR1 MNHEY and CDR2 SVGAGI.